This TCR beta chain emerged from a study of shared clonotypes between healthy human individuals (dated by TCRdb to the early 2020s). Context from the whole study: The cohort included three men and two women between 18 and 49 years of age. Blood TCR repertoires of about five healthy adults were deeply sequenced to estimate repertoire size and the extent of clonotype sharing between individuals. For each donor, CD4 naive and CD4 memory were each run on three plates, CD8 naive on two plates, and CD8 memory on one plate. Different laboratories and diverse techniques were used to prepare libraries and sequence TCR repertoires, to increase sequencing depth and limit assay-specific biases. Per donor, leukapheresis produced somewhere between about 0.85 and 10 billion PBMCs.

TCR CDR3 regions were amplified from genomic DNA by multiplex PCR using the deep immunoSEQ assay. Extracted genomic DNA from each cell subset was spread evenly across all wells of several immunoSEQ 96-well plates, with each plate serving as a replicate. For sorted subsets, approximately 210 ng genomic DNA, equal to some 30,000 T cell genomes, was loaded into each replicate PCR. The purified libraries were quantified using a Qubit 3.0 fluorometer, sized with a Bioanalyzer 2100, and then quantified again using the KAPA Library Quantification kit. Every immunoSEQ 96-well plate was sequenced on a dedicated single-read 150-cycle Illumina NextSeq 550 flow cell. Per the source publication's procedure: Because the immunoSEQ output held only junctional sequences and lacked quality scores, the filtering could not match the filtering applied to full-length reads. To assign V/J genes and CDR3, sequences were annotated using PyIR, a Python wrapper for IgBLAST v1.9, with IMGT germline references. Reads were filtered out if the reads had weak V/J assignments (E-value above 1e-6), no CDR3, stop codons, out-of-frame junctions, or ambiguous translated residues. V3J clonotypes were defined by identical inferred V gene, J gene, and CDR3 amino acid sequence. Percentage overlap between repertoires was calculated by dividing the number of shared unique clonotypes by the size of the smaller repertoire. Three approaches were used to assess repertoire richness: RTK rarefaction, the Chao1 estimator, and Recon v2.1 estimates of unobserved clonotypes. OLGA was used to compute generation probabilities for all TCRbeta clonotypes that the gDNA method yielded from a handful of donors. The table comes from immuneACCESS by way of TCRdb, which keeps in-frame sequences with V and J called. Part of the clones is missing from these tables; in studies checked, under half for an unresolved V gene and the rest for unknown reasons. V and J calls and clone size are copied from that table; D and trimming were computed from the DNA. In this sample the table shows 640,000 or so clones, approximately 75% of which occur a single time. The top ten constitute about 1.8% of the sample.

Study-wide conclusions, independent of this receptor: Compared with non-shared clonotypes, the clonotypes found in all four sorted-subset donors had higher generation probabilities. Because the study included only a small number of donors, the genetic and exposure-history diversity represented was limited. Sampling was restricted to blood, and TCR repertoires in tissue are likely to differ from TCR repertoires in blood. Estimated clonotype richness was generally larger for naive than for memory subsets. Pairwise subsampling led to the expectation that sequencing depth would affect the degree of clonotype sharing among donors. Even with the large sequencing depth, rarefaction of the sorted-subset datasets indicated that sequencing was incomplete. Across a few donors, roughly 5.1% of naive CD4, approximately 3.6% of naive CD8, under 2.5% of memory CD4, and roughly 0.4% of memory CD8 clonotypes were shared.

The donors were healthy, HIV-negative adults with no recently reported acute infections or vaccinations. Every donor was a Caucasian adult residing in Nashville, Tennessee, USA. Magnetic negative selection was used to enrich CD4+ T cells, after which naive cells were positively selected on CD45RA and the negative fraction became the memory subset. Blood was obtained by leukapheresis, after which PBMCs were separated by Ficoll-Histopaque density gradient centrifugation and cryopreserved in liquid nitrogen vapor phase. Purity and quantity of every magnetically sorted T cell population were checked by analytical flow cytometry. Each sorted fraction had its genomic DNA isolated and then quantified by UV absorbance on a Nanodrop 2000c. This clone was found once. Which antigen it targets is not known. No qualities accompany the bases; no much larger clone lies one base away. The TCR was taken from a woman aged 25-40 years in good health. Sequenced input: memory CD4+ T cells sorted from blood. This specimen's cell subset or site label, interpreted: CD45RA-negative fraction.

The CDR3 is CASSLAPQGAREQYF. DNA sequence: TGCGCCAGCAGCTTGGCGCCCCAGGGGGCGCGGGAGCAGTACTTC. Recombination linked TRBV5-1 to TRBJ2-7, and 8 bases in between align with TRBD1. The junction shows trimming of 0 bases on V and 7 bases on J, and the gene matches do not reach 9 bases of it. The CDR3, cysteine through phenylalanine, is 15 amino acids long. Here the CDR3 DNA is all that survives: 45 bases in frame from base 1. Based on the germline V gene, the CDR1 and CDR2 sequences are SGHRS and YFSETQ.